These 27 T cell receptor beta chains were all obtained from the same sample, sequenced in a study of CD8+CD57+ T cells in acquired aplastic anemia. Patients included in sequencing had previously demonstrated CD8+CD57+ cell expansion by flow cytometry. Genomic DNA constituted the template upon which TCR beta VDJ and CDR3 profiling was performed. One entry per CDR3 protein, called by TCRdb with MiXCR from the reads. The repertoire holds 200,000 or so distinct CDR3 sequences, with about half as singletons. Sequencing input: sorted CD4+, CD8+, or CD8+CD57+ T cells (not recorded which) from PBMCs. The origin of the receptors is a human donor with aplastic anemia.

This clonotype was detected only a few times. The gene calls are TRBV19 and TRBJ1-5; D might be TRBD1 (6 bases). The CDR3 has 15 amino acids. Trimming pared 5 bases from V and 0 bases from J, leaving 11 bases between. Germline V CDR1 and CDR2: LNHDA, SQIVND (reference sequence). Written as DNA, the CDR3 is TGTGCCAGTAGTGAGGCAGGGGATAGCAATCAGCCCCAGCATTTT. This translates into CASSEAGDSNQPQHF.

The sample holds many counts of this clonotype. J is TRBJ2-7 and V is TRBV19; the D gene is possibly TRBD2 (6 bases). The CDR3 runs to 13 residues. The V gene lost 5 bases and the J gene lost 4 bases, with 12 bases spanning the gap. CDR1 is LNHDA and CDR2 is SQIVND in the germline V gene (reference sequence). CDR3 region: CASSSTREYEQYF. The CDR3 DNA reads TGTGCCAGTAGTTCCACCCGGGAGTACGAGCAGTACTTC.

This chain connects TRBV29-1 to TRBJ2-2; D perhaps matches TRBD1 (5 bases). The CDR3 covers 13 residues. CDR1 is SQVTM and CDR2 is ANQGSEA in the germline V gene. Trimming took 7 bases from V and 8 from J, leaving 17 bases between them. CDR3 nucleotide sequence: TGCAGCGCCTGGATTGGGGCATCTGGGGAGCTGTTTTTT. Translation: CSAWIGASGELFF.

The rearrangement links TRBV9 to TRBJ2-7, with 9 bases lining up with TRBD2. From germline, CDR1 is SGDLS and CDR2 YYNGEE. V dropped 4 bases and J dropped 2; count of bases not matched to a gene: 7. The CDR3 totals 15 residues. CDR3 nucleotide sequence: TGTGCCAGCAGCTTCCTAGCGGGAACGACCTACGAGCAGTACGTC. It encodes CASSFLAGTTYEQYV.

This clonotype was picked up many times. The chain couples TRBV5-1 to TRBJ2-3; TRBD2 aligns across 12 bases. Germline-derived CDR1 and CDR2 are SGHRS and YFSETQ. J lost 8 bases, V lost 4 bases, and 11 bases had no gene match. The length of the CDR3 is 16 residues. CDR3 sequence reads: CASSRGLAGSRGTQYF. The CDR3 DNA follows: TGCGCCAGCAGCAGAGGACTAGCGGGGTCCCGAGGTACGCAGTATTTT.

CDR3 nucleotide sequence: TGTGCCAGTAGTATTACGGGGGACACTGAAGCTTTCTTT. Amino acids: CASSITGDTEAFF. The J gene is TRBJ1-1, the V gene TRBV19; the D gene is possibly TRBD1 (5 bases). Germline loops: CDR1 LNHDA, CDR2 SQIVND (reference sequence). CDR3 length equals 13 residues. Trimming cost V 3 bases and J 3 bases, with 8 bases left between them.

The genes are TRBV15 and TRBJ2-3; D gene ambiguous. Germline CDR1 and CDR2: LNHNV and YYDKDF (reference sequence). The V and J ends lost 1 base and 2 bases respectively, with 7 bases between them. This CDR3 is built from 14 residues. CDR3 bases: TGTGCCACCAGCAGAGCACAGATCACAGATACGCAGTATTTT. Its protein product is CATSRAQITDTQYF.

The V call is TRBV10-3, the J call TRBJ2-5, with 9 bases that match TRBD2. Germline V gene lookup returns CDR1 ENHRY and CDR2 SYGVKD. The CDR3 contains 16 residues. Losses at the gene ends were 0 bases for V and 2 bases for J; bases not matched to a gene: 4. DNA for the CDR3: TGTGCCATCAGTGAGTCTAGCGGGGGCCCTCAAGAGACCCAGTACTTC. Translating gives CAISESSGGPQETQYF.

This clonotype was counted ten times or more. V and J are TRBV19 and TRBJ2-7, with D unresolved. The germline gives CDR1 LNHDA, CDR2 SQIVND (reference sequence). This CDR3 comprises 12 residues. V was cut by 8 bases and J by 2 bases, with 10 bases left in between. The CDR3 DNA is TGTGCCAGTGGACCTACTACCTACGAGCAGTACTTC. It translates to CASGPTTYEQYF.

This clonotype came up many times. V is TRBV20-1 and J is TRBJ2-1; the match to TRBD2 covers 12 bases. The CDR3 sequence is 15 residues long. The germline V gene encodes CDR1 DFQATT and CDR2 SNEGSKA (reference sequence). V lost 5 bases to trimming and J lost 4 bases; unmatched junction nucleotides: 6. This CDR3 reads CSAPPGLAGYNEQFF. CDR3 nucleotides: TGCAGTGCTCCTCCGGGACTAGCGGGTTACAATGAGCAGTTCTTC.

This clonotype was detected ten times or more. The chain joins TRBV15 to TRBJ2-7, with D possibly being TRBD1 (5 bases). V lost 0 bases and J lost 4, with 13 bases in between. The CDR3 consists of 15 residues. CDR1 is LNHNV and CDR2 is YYDKDF in the germline V gene (reference sequence). The CDR3 sequence is CATSRDRQGKYEQYF. DNA for the CDR3: TGTGCCACCAGCAGAGATCGGCAGGGAAAATACGAGCAGTACTTC. Looking up the rest from reference TRBV15 and TRBJ2-7 gives the full variable domain: DAMVIQNPRYQVTQFGKPVTLSCSQTLNHNVMYWYQQKSSQAPKLLFHYYDKDFNNEADTPDNFQSRRPNTSFCFLDIRSPGLGDTAMYLCATSRDRQGKYEQYFGPGTRLTVT.

This clonotype was seen at least ten times. The gene calls are TRBV5-1 and TRBJ2-1; 12 bases align to TRBD2. The CDR3 length is 15 residues. Germline values: CDR1 SGHRS, CDR2 YFSETQ. V lost 3 bases to trimming and J lost 5 bases; unmatched junction nucleotides: 3. CDR3 in amino acids: CASSSLAGGNNEQFF. For the CDR3, the DNA is TGCGCCAGCAGCTCCCTAGCGGGGGGGAACAATGAGCAGTTCTTC.

This clonotype was counted a single time. The chain has TRBV7-2 and TRBJ2-7; 10 bases are shared with TRBD1. Germline-derived CDR1 and CDR2 are SGHTA and FQGNSA. Unmatched junction bases numbered 8, after V lost 5 bases and J lost 4 bases. CDR3 length equals 15 residues. The CDR3 loop is CASSRRGQGSYEQYF. CDR3 coding DNA: TGTGCCAGCAGCCGGCGGGGACAGGGGAGTTACGAGCAGTACTTC.

The chain recombines TRBV20-1 with TRBJ2-7, with D possibly TRBD2 on 5 matching bases. The germline V and J ends were trimmed by 6 bases and 2 bases, with 14 bases remaining between them. Germline V gene sequence: CDR1 DFQATT, CDR2 SNEGSKA (reference sequence). This CDR3 contains 13 residues. Here the CDR3 reads CSAMRAETYEQYF. DNA for the CDR3: TGCAGTGCAATGAGGGCGGAGACCTACGAGCAGTACTTC.

The rearrangement links TRBV18 to TRBJ2-5; D is undetermined. CDR1 is KGHSH and CDR2 is LQKENI in the germline V gene. V was clipped by 2 bases and J by 4 bases, with 11 bases between them. CDR3 length: 14 residues. The CDR3 region is CASSPGVTAETQYF. CDR3 DNA sequence: TGTGCCAGCTCACCAGGGGTGACCGCAGAGACCCAGTACTTC.

This clonotype has just a few counts. The V and J genes are TRBV20-1 and TRBJ1-2; maybe TRBD1 (6 bases). Germline CDR1 reads DFQATT; CDR2 reads SNEGSKA (reference sequence). V was shortened by 2 bases and J by 1 base, with 11 bases between the two germline ends. The CDR3 is 14 amino acids. The CDR3 loop reads CSARQGMDNYGYTF. The CDR3 nucleotides are TGCAGTGCTAGACAGGGGATGGATAACTATGGCTACACCTTC.

This clonotype was seen ten or more times. This chain joins TRBV20-1 and TRBJ2-3; D possibly corresponds to TRBD2 (6 bases). Germline CDR1 DFQATT, CDR2 SNEGSKA (reference sequence). The CDR3 sequence is 16 residues long. V shed 0 bases and J shed 0 bases, with 13 bases lying between them. The CDR3 loop reads CSARDRVRGSTDTQYF. In DNA form, the CDR3 reads TGCAGTGCTAGAGATAGAGTTCGGGGGAGCACAGATACGCAGTATTTT.

The chain links TRBV7-9 to TRBJ2-7, with TRBD1 as a possible D gene (5 bases). The ends were cut back, 3 bases at V and 6 bases at J, with 12 bases in the middle. CDR3 length equals 13 residues. Germline CDR1 SEHNR, CDR2 FQNEAQ (reference sequence). CDR3 bases: TGTGCCAGCAGCTTTCCTCCAGGGTTCGAGCAGTACTTC. Its translation is CASSFPPGFEQYF. The variable domain in full, with the rest retrieved from reference TRBV7-9 and TRBJ2-7, is DTGVSQNPRHKITKRGQNVTFRCDPISEHNRLYWYRQTLGQGPEFLTYFQNEAQLEKSRLLSDRFSAERPKGSFSTLEIQRTEQGDSAMYLCASSFPPGFEQYFGPGTRLTVT.

This clonotype appeared many times. The chain links TRBV12-3 or TRBV12-4 to TRBJ1-3, with D hard to call. This CDR3 comprises 12 residues. Trimming removed 2 bases from V and 6 bases from J, with 5 bases in between. This chain's CDR3 is CASSLYTNTIYF. Written as DNA, the CDR3 is TGTGCCAGCAGTTTATACACAAACACCATATATTTT.

V and J are TRBV10-3 and TRBJ1-2; D gene ambiguous. The ends were cut back, 2 bases at V and 5 bases at J, with 6 bases in the middle. This CDR3 spans 12 amino acids. Per the germline V gene, CDR1 is ENHRY and CDR2 is SYGVKD. As DNA, the CDR3 is TGTGCCATCAGTGAGGAGGTTTATGGCTACACCTTC. As protein: CAISEEVYGYTF.

This clonotype was seen a single time. The chain couples TRBV7-2 to TRBJ1-2, with D tentatively TRBD1 (6 bases). Trimming stripped 2 bases from V and 8 bases from J, with 12 bases between. CDR1 is SGHTA and CDR2 is FQGNSA in the germline V gene. The length of the CDR3 is 13 residues. Here the CDR3 DNA reads TGTGCCAGCAGCTTAAGGGGGGACCGGGGCTACACCTTC. Translating it yields CASSLRGDRGYTF.

The chain links TRBV7-3 to TRBJ1-1, with D hard to call. This CDR3 has 13 amino acids. V lost 0 bases and J lost 7, with 9 bases in between. CDR1 is SGHTA, CDR2 FQGTGA, per germline. CDR3 loop: CASSLTRGIEAFF. CDR3 DNA: TGTGCCAGCAGCTTAACTAGAGGGATTGAAGCTTTCTTT.

This clonotype was seen a few times. Since a much larger clone is just one base distant, this may be a read error. The chain has TRBV6-6 and TRBJ2-5; D remains unclear. The CDR3 totals 13 residues. CDR1 is MNHNY and CDR2 is SVGAGI in the germline V gene (reference sequence). Trimming removed 2 bases from V and 4 bases from J, with 8 bases in between. The CDR3 region is CASSYQQPETQYF. CDR3 nucleotide sequence: TGTGCCAGCAGTTACCAACAACCAGAGACCCAGTACTTC.

This clonotype was detected ten times or more. V usage is TRBV20-1 and J usage is TRBJ1-2; 10 bases fit TRBD1. Trimming at V came to 3 bases and at J to 4 bases, leaving 11 bases not matched to a gene. The CDR3 loop spans 16 amino acids. CDR1 and CDR2 (germline): DFQATT, SNEGSKA (reference sequence). CDR3 amino acids: CSARSGTGALSYGYTF. The CDR3 DNA sequence: TGCAGTGCTAGGTCCGGGACAGGGGCCCTATCCTATGGCTACACCTTC.

The chain links TRBV5-1 to TRBJ1-4; D remains ambiguous. The CDR3 is 14 residues long. Looked up from germline, CDR1 is SGHRS and CDR2 is YFSETQ. The V gene lost 0 bases and the J gene lost 8 bases, with 11 bases spanning the gap. DNA for the CDR3: TGCGCCAGCAGCTTGGAAGGCTCTGGAGAAAAACTGTTTTTT. Translating gives CASSLEGSGEKLFF.

V is TRBV19 and J is TRBJ1-1; D gene ambiguous. The germline CDR1 and CDR2 sequences are LNHDA and SQIVND (reference sequence). The CDR3 sequence is 14 residues long. V lost 6 bases to trimming and J lost 1 base, with 12 bases between them. CDR3 sequence (DNA): TGTGCCAGTAGGGACGCCCTGGGGAACACTGAAGCTTTCTTT. This translates into CASRDALGNTEAFF.

CDR3 DNA sequence: TGCGCCAGCAGTGAGTCGACGTGGACTGAAGCTTTCTTT. Translation gives CASSESTWTEAFF. The rearrangement joins TRBV10-1 to TRBJ1-1; D not resolved. Trimming pared 0 bases from V and 5 bases from J, leaving 7 bases between. The CDR3 is made up of 13 amino acids. Germline assignment: CDR1 WNHNN and CDR2 SYGVQD (reference sequence).